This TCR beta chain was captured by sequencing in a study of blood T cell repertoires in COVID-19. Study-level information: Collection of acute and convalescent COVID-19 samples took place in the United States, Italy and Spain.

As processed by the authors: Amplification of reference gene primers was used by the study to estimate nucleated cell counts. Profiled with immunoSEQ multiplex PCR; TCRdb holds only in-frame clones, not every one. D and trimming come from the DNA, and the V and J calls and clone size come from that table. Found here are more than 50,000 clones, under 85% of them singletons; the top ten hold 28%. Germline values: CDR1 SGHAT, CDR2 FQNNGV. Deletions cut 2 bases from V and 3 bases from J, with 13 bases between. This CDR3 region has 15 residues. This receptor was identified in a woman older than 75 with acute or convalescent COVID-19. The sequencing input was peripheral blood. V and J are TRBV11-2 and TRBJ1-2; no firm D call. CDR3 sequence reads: CASSLNPGRDYGYTF. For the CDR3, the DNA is TGTGCCAGCAGCTTAAATCCCGGTCGGGACTATGGCTACACCTTC.